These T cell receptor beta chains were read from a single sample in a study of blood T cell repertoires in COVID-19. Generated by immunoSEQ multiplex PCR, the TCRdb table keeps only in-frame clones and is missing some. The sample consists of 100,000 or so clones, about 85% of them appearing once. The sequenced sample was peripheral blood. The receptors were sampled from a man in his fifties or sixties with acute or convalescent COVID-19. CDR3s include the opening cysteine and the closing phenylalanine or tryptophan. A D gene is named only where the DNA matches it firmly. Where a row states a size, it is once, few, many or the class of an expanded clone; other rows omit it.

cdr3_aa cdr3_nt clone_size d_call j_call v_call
CASSFRDRGQETQYF TGTGCCAGCAGCTTCCGGGACAGGGGCCAAGAGACCCAGTACTTC . TRBD1 TRBJ2-5 TRBV7-8
CASSQSPIEQFF TGTGCCAGCAGCCAGAGTCCCATAGAGCAGTTCTTC few . TRBJ2-1 TRBV14
CASSPSIHKVGRYGYTF TGTGCCAGCTCACCATCAATTCATAAAGTGGGGCGTTATGGCTACACCTTC . . TRBJ1-2 TRBV18
CASSLATGGDHEQYF TGTGCCAGCAGCTTGGCCACAGGGGGGGATCACGAGCAGTACTTC . . TRBJ2-7 TRBV5-8
CASSAVTPGVDEQFF TGTGCCAGCAGTGCGGTCACCCCAGGGGTCGATGAGCAGTTCTTC . . TRBJ2-1 TRBV2
CASSPLPRTGNTGELFF TGTGCCAGCAGTCCTCTTCCCAGGACAGGGAACACCGGGGAGCTGTTTTTT . TRBD1 TRBJ2-2 TRBV7-9
CASSKHWANTEAFF TGTGCCAGCAGCAAGCACTGGGCAAACACTGAAGCTTTCTTT . . TRBJ1-1 TRBV21-1
CASSQARSGELDNEQFF TGTGCCAGCAGCCAAGCGCGTAGCGGGGAACTAGACAATGAGCAGTTCTTC . TRBD2 TRBJ2-1 TRBV3-1/TRBV3-2
CASSLVPGFTYNEQFF TGCGCCAGCAGCTTGGTTCCAGGGTTCACCTACAATGAGCAGTTCTTC . . TRBJ2-1 TRBV5-1
CASSVGTGGEYGYTF TGTGCCAGCAGCGTAGGGACAGGGGGAGAATATGGCTACACCTTC . TRBD1 TRBJ1-2 TRBV7-9
CASKEESTDTQYF TGCGCCAGCAAAGAGGAGAGCACAGATACGCAGTATTTT . . TRBJ2-3 TRBV5-1
CASSPRGAETTGELFF TGTGCCAGCAGCCCCCGGGGGGCGGAGACCACCGGGGAGCTGTTTTTT . . TRBJ2-2 TRBV9
CASTTGKGFGYTF TGTGCCAGCACCACAGGAAAAGGTTTTGGCTACACCTTC . . TRBJ1-2 TRBV6-5
CASSTTGEQYF TGTGCCAGCAGCACCACGGGAGAGCAGTACTTC . . TRBJ2-7 TRBV2
CASSPWTGSGTGELFF TGTGCCAGCAGTCCTTGGACAGGGAGCGGCACCGGGGAGCTGTTTTTT . TRBD1 TRBJ2-2 TRBV27
CATSETGTGALGEGYTF TGTGCCACCAGTGAAACCGGGACAGGGGCTCTGGGTGAGGGCTACACCTTC . TRBD1 TRBJ1-2 TRBV24-1
CAWSGGRSVGETQYF TGTGCCTGGAGTGGGGGCCGGAGCGTTGGAGAGACCCAGTACTTC . . TRBJ2-5 TRBV30
CASSPATGNEQFF TGTGCCAGCAGCCCCGCGACAGGCAATGAGCAGTTCTTC . . TRBJ2-1 TRBV7-8
CASSVIAVNTEAFF TGTGCCAGCAGCGTAATAGCTGTGAACACTGAAGCTTTCTTT few . TRBJ1-1 TRBV9
CASSLERTDTQYF TGTGCCAGCAGCTTGGAGCGCACAGATACGCAGTATTTT once . TRBJ2-3 TRBV5-6
CASSTTGTPYEQYF TGTGCCAGCAGTACGACAGGTACCCCCTACGAGCAGTACTTC . . TRBJ2-7 TRBV6-6
CASSLGDRVVSPLHF TGCGCCAGCAGCTTGGGGGACAGGGTGGTTTCACCCCTCCACTTT few TRBD1 TRBJ1-6 TRBV5-1
CASSEGGERDTQYF TGTGCCAGCAGTGAAGGAGGGGAACGAGATACGCAGTATTTT . . TRBJ2-3 TRBV6-4
CASSPGQGFNQPQHF TGCGCCAGCAGTCCGGGACAGGGCTTCAATCAGCCCCAGCATTTT . TRBD1 TRBJ1-5 TRBV10-1
CASSPPGQGAGEQYF TGTGCCAGCTCACCACCAGGACAGGGGGCCGGGGAGCAGTACTTC . TRBD1 TRBJ2-7 TRBV18
CASSSHPGQGTTYEQYF TGTGCCAGCAGCTCCCATCCGGGACAGGGGACAACCTACGAGCAGTACTTC . TRBD1 TRBJ2-7 TRBV28
CASSEGSGDMDEQFF TGTGCCAGCAGTGAAGGGTCAGGGGATATGGATGAGCAGTTCTTC . . TRBJ2-1 TRBV6-1
CASSEGGSGKNIQYF TGTGCCAGCAGTGAGGGCGGGAGTGGCAAAAACATTCAGTACTTC . TRBD2 TRBJ2-4 TRBV28